This T cell receptor beta chain came from a study of blood T cell repertoires in COVID-19. On the study more broadly: Acute-phase and convalescent COVID-19 samples originated in the United States, Italy and Spain. In each case, the material was cDNA or gDNA derived from T cells, B-cell-depleted T cells, or PBMCs.

CDR1 and CDR2 (germline): SGHKS, YYEKEE (reference sequence). The CDR3 runs to 15 residues. Losses at the gene ends were 3 bases for V and 4 bases for J; bases not matched to a gene: 8. Per the original data handling: Estimation of nucleated cell counts relied on the amplification of reference gene primers. Libraries were prepared by immunoSEQ multiplex PCR; TCRdb keeps only in-frame clonotypes and omits some of them. That table furnishes V, J and clone size, whereas the DNA furnished D and trimming. The sample contains approximately 250,000 clones, about 88% of which appear only once. The V and J genes are TRBV5-5 and TRBJ2-7; 9 bases agree with TRBD1. Sequences were obtained from peripheral blood. This receptor was obtained from a man aged 18 to 30 with active or convalescent COVID-19. CDR3 coding DNA: TGTGCCAGCAGCTCTTCCCGGACAGGGGATTACGAGCAGTACTTC. Translation: CASSSSRTGDYEQYF.